This T cell receptor (beta chain) derives from a study of blood T cell repertoires in COVID-19. Overall study context: Acute and convalescent COVID-19 samples came from the United States, Italy and Spain. PBMCs, B-cell-depleted T cells, or T cells were the source of the cDNA or gDNA that made up the material.

In the authors' workflow: Reference gene primer amplification gave estimated nucleated cell counts. Clones were read by immunoSEQ multiplex PCR, and TCRdb kept only the in-frame ones, dropping some. D and trimming were read from the DNA, whereas the V and J calls and clone size are those reported in that table. This table has 110,000 or so clones, 75% to 90% appearing once. Sequencing was carried out using peripheral blood. This TCR was recovered from a human donor in a cohort sampled during active COVID-19.

The DNA of the CDR3 is TGTGCCAGCAGCTTGCCGGGACTAGCGGATTCCACAGGCCAGTACTTC. Its protein product is CASSLPGLADSTGQYF. The chain carries TRBV5-4 and TRBJ2-5; 11 nucleotides match TRBD2. The V segment lost 1 base and the J segment 10 bases; nucleotides outside the gene matches: 12. This CDR3 contains 16 residues. In germline, CDR1 is SGHNT, CDR2 YYREEE (reference sequence).